This T cell receptor (beta chain) stems from a study of cytomegalovirus exposure and HLA in healthy donors. Across the study: The platform used for the roughly 130 validation repertoires matched that of the roughly 700 first-cohort repertoires, a later analysis reported. General observations from the study: The authors listed over 150 TCR beta chains as cytomegalovirus-associated. The authors confirmed in vitro that a few CMV-associated chains were specific for CMV antigens.

The CDR3 extends over 13 amino acids. Germline lookup yields CDR1 SGHVS and CDR2 FNYEAQ. The ends lost 4 bases at V and 6 bases at J; junction bases unmatched: 5. Of note for this clone: Its cognate antigen is unknown.

Method: immunoSEQ multiplex PCR; TCRdb's copy keeps in-frame clones and lacks some. This sample has over 200,000 clones, with about 90% found just once. Sequenced material: PBMCs. This receptor was obtained from a woman younger than 35 in good health and CMV-seronegative. The chain recombines TRBV7-6 with TRBJ1-1; 7 bases map to TRBD1. CDR3 nucleotide sequence: TGTGCCAGCAGCTCCGACAGGGATCCTGAAGCTTTCTTT. Translated, it gives CASSSDRDPEAFF. The full variable domain, in which reference TRBV7-6 and TRBJ1-1 provide the parts outside the CDR3, is GAGVSQSPRYKVTKRGQDVALRCDPISGHVSLYWYRQALGQGPEFLTYFNYEAQQDKSGLPNDRFSAERPEGSISTLTIQRTEQRDSAMYRCASSSDRDPEAFFGQGTRLTVV.